This entry concerns a single T cell receptor (beta chain). Its target is not known. The identical CDR3 is also encoded by other nucleotide sequences in the sample. The V end lost 3 bases, the J end lost 5 bases, and 8 bases lay between the germline ends. CDR1 and CDR2 from the germline V gene are KGHSH and LQKENI. The CDR3 runs to 13 residues. This specimen comes from a study of radiation and T cells in renal cell carcinoma. Study overall: Nephrectomy followed 15 Gy stereotactic body radiation by 4 weeks.

Time point: baseline pretreatment blood. This sample's treatment: 15 Gy SBRT to primary tumor, nephrectomy 4 weeks later. The tumor was a clear cell renal cell carcinoma. TCRdb keeps only in-frame clones here, not all; method: immunoSEQ multiplex PCR. The sample contains roughly 100,000 clones, 75% to 90% of which appear only once. Study conclusions and caveats: From baseline, blood top tumor clonotypes peaked at 2 weeks post-radiation. No pretreatment tumor biopsies were available for baseline clonotypes.

The rearrangement uses TRBV18 and TRBJ1-5; D may be TRBD1 (5 bases). The sequencing here drew on blood, taken from a patient whose treatment included radiotherapy and nephrectomy. The sequence was collected from a middle-aged man with renal cell carcinoma. For the CDR3, the DNA is TGTGCCAGCTCACCTCAGGGAGATCAGCCCCAGCATTTT. Protein: CASSPQGDQPQHF.